Described below is a single T cell receptor (beta chain) sequence and its context. What it recognizes is unknown. The sample is drawn from a study of T cell responses to AZD1222 COVID-19 vaccine. Study observations and caveats: A mostly white British donor set with more females was recruited, and clonal diversity was possibly underestimated. Spike-specific TCR breadth rose after two AZD1222 doses, and depth rose as well. Reportedly, nearly half the spike-specific TCRs target unmutated variant regions.

Produced via immunoSEQ multiplex PCR; TCRdb's table is partial and in-frame only. The repertoire has under 150,000 clones, roughly 90% of them found once; the top ten carry roughly 10%. This CDR3 has 17 amino acids. Germline-derived CDR1 and CDR2 are SGHVS and FQNEAQ. J was trimmed by 2 bases and V by 5 bases; bases with no gene match: 10. Sequences were derived from peripheral blood, sampled on day 0 of MenACWY control vaccination. The clonotype comes from an adult in good health. This rearrangement joins TRBV7-8 to TRBJ2-5; 11 positions agree with TRBD2. The chain's CDR3 is CASSTNPRTSGQETQYF. Here the CDR3 DNA reads TGTGCCAGCAGCACTAACCCCCGGACTAGCGGGCAAGAGACCCAGTACTTC.